The 28 T cell receptor beta chains below all came from one sample that was sequenced in a study of T cells in Graves' hyperthyroidism and ophthalmopathy. Researchers amplified the TCR beta CDR3 regions from RNA transcripts. TCR CDR3 regions were first amplified by RT-PCR with HTBI primers. MiXCR, applied by TCRdb to the multiplex PCR reads, yields one record per CDR3 protein. The sample has approximately 400,000 distinct CDR3 sequences, more than 11% seen once; the top ten hold roughly 9.6%. Sequencing input: blood. The origin of the receptors is a woman between 55 and 75 years old with Graves' hyperthyroidism.

The chain recombines TRBV29-1 with TRBJ2-1; 9 bases are shared with TRBD2. V gave up 4 bases and J gave up 4 bases; unmatched junction bases: 8. The CDR3 runs 15 residues. The germline V gene encodes CDR1 SQVTM and CDR2 ANQGSEA. CDR3 bases: TGCAGCGTTGTACCTAGCGGGAATTATTACAATGAGCAGTTCTTC. Encoded protein: CSVVPSGNYYNEQFF.

This clonotype showed up just a few times. The gene calls are TRBV7-9 and TRBJ2-1; TRBD1 matches 8 bases. From germline, CDR1 is SEHNR and CDR2 FQNEAQ (reference sequence). V dropped 1 base and J dropped 14; count of bases not matched to a gene: 4. This CDR3 spans 12 amino acids. The CDR3 region is CASSLEGQEKFF. The CDR3 DNA sequence: TGTGCCAGCAGCTTAGAGGGACAGGAAAAGTTCTTC.

The rearrangement links TRBV30 to TRBJ2-2; TRBD2 matches at 7 bases. Germline lookup yields CDR1 GTSNPN and CDR2 SVGIG (reference sequence). The V and J ends lost 3 bases and 3 bases, in that order; junction bases with no gene match: 4. The CDR3 spans 14 residues. CDR3 amino acids: CAWRRLADTGELFF. The CDR3 DNA is TGTGCCTGGAGGCGACTAGCCGACACCGGGGAGCTGTTTTTT. The full variable domain, rest sourced from reference TRBV30 and TRBJ2-2, is SQTIHQWPATLVQPVGSPLSLECTVEGTSNPNLYWYRQAAGRGLQLLFYSVGIGQISSEVPQNLSASRPQDRQFILSSKKLLLSDSGFYLCAWRRLADTGELFFGEGSRLTVL.

This clonotype has at least ten counts. The chain joins TRBV7-9 to TRBJ2-1; TRBD2 matches 9 bases. Germline V gene lookup returns CDR1 SEHNR and CDR2 FQNEAQ (reference sequence). The CDR3 contains 16 residues. V gave up 5 bases and J gave up 7 bases; unmatched junction bases: 12. CDR3 in DNA: TGTGCCAGCAGCCCGGGTTTTGCGGGAGGGCGTAATGAGCAGTTCTTC. Protein product: CASSPGFAGGRNEQFF.

This clonotype has more than one count but fewer than ten. V and J are TRBV20-1 and TRBJ2-1; 7 bases line up with TRBD2. This CDR3 spans 13 amino acids. Germline CDR1 and CDR2: DFQATT and SNEGSKA (reference sequence). V shed 6 bases and J 11 bases; nucleotides not matched to a gene: 13. Written as DNA, the CDR3 is TGCAGTGCAAGGCGAGGGGCGGGAGAGAAGCAGTTCTTC. Translating gives CSARRGAGEKQFF.

This clonotype was observed many times. The chain has TRBV6-1 and TRBJ2-3, with 10 nucleotides matching TRBD1. This CDR3 contains 18 residues. With 4 bases clipped from V and 4 bases from J, the junction kept 14 bases outside the gene matches. Germline V gene sequence: CDR1 MNHNS, CDR2 SASEGT. Written as DNA, the CDR3 is TGTGCCAGCAGTGCCCTCGGGTGGGGGACAGGGGCCCCAGATACGCAGTATTTT. Its translation: CASSALGWGTGAPDTQYF.

This clonotype was observed at least ten times. The J gene is TRBJ2-7, the V gene TRBV20-1; no clear D gene. Between the trimmed V and J ends, which lost 6 bases and 7 bases, there was a span of 13 bases. There are 11 residues in the CDR3. Germline-derived CDR1 and CDR2 are DFQATT and SNEGSKA (reference sequence). The CDR3 nucleotides read TGCAGTGCAAATGAAGGTGTGGAGCAGTACTTC. Translating gives CSANEGVEQYF.

This clonotype has a count of ten or more. V usage is TRBV7-9 and J usage is TRBJ2-7; a possible D gene is TRBD2 (6 bases). CDR1 is SEHNR and CDR2 is FQNEAQ in the germline V gene (reference sequence). Trimming stripped 1 base from V and 6 bases from J, with 10 bases between. CDR3 length: 13 residues. CDR3: CASSLVLAREQYF. The CDR3 bases are TGTGCCAGCAGCTTAGTTCTAGCGCGCGAGCAGTACTTC.

This clonotype has at least ten counts. The chain joins TRBV7-9 to TRBJ1-2, with a weak D call TRBD1 (6 bases). Germline-derived CDR1 and CDR2 are SEHNR and FQNEAQ (reference sequence). The CDR3 sequence is 14 residues long. Trimming stripped 2 bases from V and 7 bases from J, with 14 bases between. CDR3 bases: TGTGCCAGCAGCTTAAACTCGGGGGCAGGTGGCTACACCTTC. It codes for CASSLNSGAGGYTF.

This clonotype was recorded many times. The rearrangement uses TRBV20-1 and TRBJ2-3, with 7 bases identical to TRBD2. The CDR3 has 14 amino acids. CDR1 is DFQATT, CDR2 SNEGSKA, per germline (reference sequence). V lost 8 bases to trimming and J lost 4 bases; unmatched junction nucleotides: 12. CDR3 loop: CSLKSGTVADTQYF. CDR3 sequence (DNA): TGCAGTCTTAAGAGCGGGACTGTAGCAGATACGCAGTATTTT.

The chain employs TRBV4-1 and TRBJ2-7; 9 bases are shared with TRBD1. CDR1 and CDR2 (germline): MGHRA, YSYEKL. The CDR3 totals 16 residues. Unmatched junction bases numbered 9, after V lost 4 bases and J lost 2 bases. The CDR3 here is CASSLLPGQGPYEQYF. CDR3 nucleotide sequence: TGCGCCAGCAGCCTACTTCCGGGACAGGGACCCTACGAGCAGTACTTC.

Points on this clonotype: This could be a read error, since a much larger clone is one nucleotide away. The chain carries TRBV12-3 or TRBV12-4 and TRBJ2-1, with a weak D call TRBD2 (7 bases). The CDR3 runs 16 residues. The CDR3 is CASSPPRGGPYNEQSF. The CDR3 region has the DNA TGTGCCAGCAGCCCTCCTAGGGGGGGGCCTTACAATGAGCAGTCCTTC.

This clonotype was recorded at least ten times. The chain links TRBV15 to TRBJ2-3; maybe TRBD2 (6 bases). Per germline, CDR1 LNHNV and CDR2 YYDKDF (reference sequence). With 5 bases removed from V and 2 bases from J, the gap between germline ends came to 14 bases. This CDR3 has 15 amino acids. CDR3: CATSPGVRPTDTQYF. The CDR3 DNA reads TGTGCCACCAGCCCGGGGGTTCGCCCCACAGATACGCAGTATTTT.

This clonotype has more than one count but fewer than ten. The chain has TRBV18 and TRBJ2-7; no definite D call. The CDR3 is made up of 16 amino acids. Germline V CDR1 and CDR2: KGHSH, LQKENI. Trimming shortened V by 0 bases and J by 7 bases, and 19 bases separated the two germline ends. CDR3: CASSPPGSGSLLEQYF. The CDR3 bases are TGTGCCAGCTCACCACCCGGCTCAGGAAGTTTATTGGAGCAGTACTTC.

Many counts were recorded for this clonotype. The chain's CDR3 is CSAQEAGLTNEKLFF. Written as DNA, the CDR3 is TGCAGTGCTCAAGAGGCAGGGTTGACTAATGAAAAACTGTTTTTT. The chain uses TRBV20-1 and TRBJ1-4, with a possible D match to TRBD1 (5 bases). Germline V gene sequence: CDR1 DFQATT, CDR2 SNEGSKA (reference sequence). V shed 5 bases and J shed 2 bases, with 15 bases lying between them. The CDR3 has 15 amino acids.

This clonotype was counted at least ten times. The V and J genes are TRBV6-5 and TRBJ2-7, with D possibly being TRBD1 or TRBD2 (5 bases each). This CDR3 has 15 residues. Trimming stripped 2 bases from V and 4 bases from J, with 15 bases between. Germline lookup yields CDR1 MNHEY and CDR2 SVGAGI. CDR3 DNA sequence: TGTGCCAGCAGTTACCTCCGGGACGTCGGTTACGAGCAGTACTTC. The encoded protein is CASSYLRDVGYEQYF.

The chain employs TRBV7-2 and TRBJ2-3, with 14 bases aligning to TRBD2. Unmatched junction bases numbered 5, after V lost 1 base and J lost 5 bases. CDR1 and CDR2 (germline): SGHTA, FQGNSA. This CDR3 region has 17 residues. This CDR3 reads CASSLGLAGGFEDTQYF. The CDR3, as DNA: TGTGCCAGCAGCTTAGGACTAGCGGGAGGGTTTGAAGATACGCAGTATTTT.

Worth noting for this clonotype: This may be a read error, as it is one base from a much larger clone. The chain uses TRBV28 and TRBJ2-5; 7 bases agree with TRBD2. The germline V gene encodes CDR1 MDHEN and CDR2 SYDVKM. The CDR3 contains 12 residues. The CDR3 DNA reads TGTGCCGGCAGGGAAGGGGAGGGGACCCAGTACTTC. Residues: CAGREGEGTQYF. Full variable domain (remainder filled in from reference TRBV28 and TRBJ2-5): DVKVTQSSRYLVKRTGEKVFLECVQDMDHENMFWYRQDPGLGLRLIYFSYDVKMKEKGDIPEGYSVSREKKERFSLILESASTNQTSMYLCAGREGEGTQYFGPGTRLLVL.

This clonotype was seen ten or more times. V and J are TRBV28 and TRBJ1-1; 8 nucleotides line up with TRBD1. Trimming removed 6 bases from V and 3 bases from J; junction bases left unmatched: 6. This CDR3 has 14 residues. Germline lookup yields CDR1 MDHEN and CDR2 SYDVKM. The CDR3 protein is CASSNRGMYTEAFF. The CDR3 coding sequence is TGTGCCAGCAGCAACAGGGGGATGTACACTGAAGCTTTCTTT.

This clonotype was recorded a few times. V and J are TRBV6-6 and TRBJ2-7; D remains unclear. Germline values: CDR1 MNHNY, CDR2 SVGAGI (reference sequence). V was trimmed by 2 bases and J by 2 bases, leaving 13 bases between them. CDR3 length: 15 residues. For the CDR3, the DNA is TGTGCCAGCAGTTACGCAGGAAGGTTAGCCTACGAGCAGTACTTC. The encoded protein is CASSYAGRLAYEQYF.

At least ten counts were recorded for this clonotype. The rearrangement uses TRBV28 and TRBJ2-7; 9 positions agree with TRBD1. Germline assignment: CDR1 MDHEN and CDR2 SYDVKM. The junction had 7 bases not matched to a gene; V was cut back by 5 bases and J by 5 bases. The length of the CDR3 is 14 residues. As DNA, the CDR3 is TGTGCCAGCAGTACGCCGGGACAGGGCAACGAGCAGTACTTC. Protein product: CASSTPGQGNEQYF. The full variable domain, rest sourced from reference TRBV28 and TRBJ2-7, is DVKVTQSSRYLVKRTGEKVFLECVQDMDHENMFWYRQDPGLGLRLIYFSYDVKMKEKGDIPEGYSVSREKKERFSLILESASTNQTSMYLCASSTPGQGNEQYFGPGTRLTVT.

This clonotype was recorded many times. The chain combines TRBV20-1 with TRBJ2-7; 9 bases line up with TRBD1. The germline V gene has CDR1 DFQATT and CDR2 SNEGSKA (reference sequence). CDR3 length: 13 amino acids. J gave up 4 bases and V 6 bases, and 7 bases lay outside the gene matches. For the CDR3, the DNA is TGCAGTGCCCGGACAGGGGTAGGGTACGAGCAGTACTTC. It translates to CSARTGVGYEQYF.

Points on this clonotype: Possible read error: a much larger clone is one base away. The V gene is TRBV11-2, the J gene TRBJ2-1; 10 bases line up with TRBD2. The end of the DNA is better explained by TRBJ2-7, so the J call may be wrong. The germline CDR1 and CDR2 sequences are SGHAT and FQNNGV. This CDR3 comprises 18 residues. CDR3 DNA sequence: TGTGCCAGCAGTGAAGGCCTATGGACTAGCGGTCATTACAATGAGCAGTACTTC. Encoded protein: CASSEGLWTSGHYNEQYF.

This clonotype was seen many times. J is TRBJ2-1 and V is TRBV7-2, with D perhaps given as TRBD1 or TRBD2 (5 bases each). Germline lookup yields CDR1 SGHTA and CDR2 FQGNSA. Trimming took off 4 bases at V and 1 base at J, with 17 bases between the two ends. There are 17 residues in the CDR3. For the CDR3, the DNA is TGTGCCAGCAGCTGGGGACGGCTAGCCGAGTCCTACAATGAGCAGTTCTTC. Its protein product is CASSWGRLAESYNEQFF.

This clonotype has ten or more counts. The gene calls are TRBV20-1 and TRBJ2-1; D perhaps matches TRBD2 (5 bases). CDR3 length: 16 amino acids. V dropped 0 bases and J dropped 2 bases, with 14 bases sitting between them. The germline V gene encodes CDR1 DFQATT and CDR2 SNEGSKA (reference sequence). The DNA of the CDR3 is TGCAGTGCTAGAGATTCCACGGGAACAACCTACAATGAGCAGTTCTTC. This encodes CSARDSTGTTYNEQFF.

This clonotype was observed many times. V usage is TRBV9 and J usage is TRBJ2-3, with 7 positions matching TRBD2. Germline V gives CDR1 SGDLS, CDR2 YYNGEE. The CDR3 covers 16 residues. J lost 2 bases, V lost 0 bases, and 6 bases had no gene match. CDR3 sequence: CASSVAAGDHTDTQYF. CDR3 coding DNA: TGTGCCAGCAGCGTAGCGGCGGGGGACCACACAGATACGCAGTATTTT.

This clonotype was detected a few times. The chain is built from TRBV5-1 and TRBJ2-3; 10 positions agree with TRBD2. The CDR3 has 20 residues. The trim removed 0 bases at V and 2 bases at J, leaving 15 bases unmatched. Germline CDR1 and CDR2: SGHRS and YFSETQ. The CDR3 region is CASSLVSSGSQGGHTDTQYF. The CDR3 DNA follows: TGCGCCAGCAGCTTGGTCTCTAGCGGGAGCCAAGGGGGACACACAGATACGCAGTATTTT.

This clonotype was seen many times. The V call is TRBV2, the J call TRBJ2-4, with 10 bases matching TRBD2. Germline V gene data show CDR1 as SNHLY and CDR2 as FYNNEI. CDR3 length equals 14 residues. V shed 7 bases, J shed 6 bases, and the junction held 6 bases outside the gene matches. The CDR3, as DNA: TGTGCCAGCACTCGTTGGACTAGCGGAAACATTCAGTACTTC. The encoded protein is CASTRWTSGNIQYF.